This entry lists 19 T cell receptor beta chains sequenced from one sample in a study of blood T cell repertoires in COVID-19. Generated by immunoSEQ multiplex PCR, the TCRdb table keeps only in-frame clones and is missing some. Of about 150,000 clones listed, roughly 80% are singletons. Sequenced input: peripheral blood. The receptors shown here come from a man between 65 and 85 years old with active or convalescent COVID-19.

V gene TRBV6-2 or TRBV6-3 combines with J gene TRBJ2-4, with TRBD2 as a possible D gene (5 bases). Trimming cost V 6 bases and J 0 bases, with 12 bases left between them. The CDR3 covers 15 residues. Germline V gene sequence: CDR1 MNHEY, CDR2 SVGEGT. CDR3 sequence reads: CASSTHREAKNIQYF. CDR3 sequence (DNA): TGTGCCAGCAGCACGCACCGGGAAGCCAAAAACATTCAGTACTTC.

In this sample, this clone turned up once. V is TRBV7-9 and J is TRBJ2-7, with 7 bases matching TRBD1. J was trimmed by 0 bases and V by 1 base; bases with no gene match: 6. This CDR3 has 16 residues. Germline V lookup: CDR1 SEHNR, CDR2 FQNEAQ (reference sequence). The CDR3 sequence is CASSLDRGQSSYEQYF. Written as DNA, the CDR3 is TGTGCCAGCAGCTTAGACAGGGGCCAGAGCTCCTACGAGCAGTACTTC.

Written as DNA, the CDR3 is TGTGCCAGTAGTCCCCAGGGGGCGGTGGTCTACGAGCAGTACTTC. It codes for CASSPQGAVVYEQYF. The genes are TRBV19 and TRBJ2-7; 8 bases fit TRBD1. With V trimmed by 5 bases and J by 3 bases, 9 bases remained unmatched. CDR1 and CDR2 (germline): LNHDA, SQIVND (reference sequence). The CDR3 contains 15 residues.

In this sample, this clone turned up a few times. The genes are TRBV18 and TRBJ1-4; no clear D gene. This CDR3 contains 15 residues. V lost 3 bases, J lost 2 bases, and 10 bases lay in between. Germline CDR1 KGHSH, CDR2 LQKENI. Here the CDR3 DNA reads TGTGCCAGCTCACCCGAGGTCGGGACTAATGAAAAACTGTTTTTT. This encodes CASSPEVGTNEKLFF.

The chain combines TRBV18 with TRBJ2-1; 12 nucleotides line up with TRBD2. The CDR3 has 15 residues. The J segment lost 1 base and the V segment lost 6 bases, leaving 1 base of the junction unmatched. Germline values: CDR1 KGHSH, CDR2 LQKENI. The CDR3 is CASSGLAGSYNEQFF. The CDR3 DNA follows: TGTGCCAGCTCCGGACTAGCGGGATCCTACAATGAGCAGTTCTTC. Supplemented by reference TRBV18 and TRBJ2-1, the full variable domain reads NAGVMQNPRHLVRRRGQEARLRCSPMKGHSHVYWYRQLPEEGLKFMVYLQKENIIDESGMPKERFSAEFPKEGPSILRIQQVVRGDSAAYFCASSGLAGSYNEQFFGPGTRLTVL.

V gene TRBV9 combines with J gene TRBJ1-2, with TRBD1 as a possible D gene (5 bases). The germline V gene encodes CDR1 SGDLS and CDR2 YYNGEE. This CDR3 is 14 amino acids long. Trimming shortened V by 0 bases and J by 6 bases, and 12 bases separated the two germline ends. The CDR3 coding sequence is TGTGCCAGCAGCGTAGGCCAGGTAGGGGATGGCTACACCTTC. Amino acid sequence: CASSVGQVGDGYTF. Complete variable domain (other parts from reference TRBV9 and TRBJ1-2): DSGVTQTPKHLITATGQRVTLRCSPRSGDLSVYWYQQSLDQGLQFLIQYYNGEERAKGNILERFSAQQFPDLHSELNLSSLELGDSALYFCASSVGQVGDGYTFGSGTRLTVV.

J is TRBJ1-2 and V is TRBV10-3, with a tentative D call TRBD1 (6 bases). The CDR3 sequence is 14 residues long. CDR1 ENHRY and CDR2 SYGVKD come from the germline V gene. The ends were cut back, 5 bases at V and 10 bases at J, with 20 bases in the middle. The CDR3 DNA sequence: TGTGCCATCAGTCCTCAAGGACAGAGACCCACCTACACCTTC. It is translated as CAISPQGQRPTYTF.

This clone showed up many times. This chain uses TRBV7-7 with TRBJ2-1, with 7 bases identical to TRBD1. The germline V gene encodes CDR1 SSHAT and CDR2 FNYEAQ (reference sequence). J was trimmed by 0 bases and V by 4 bases; bases with no gene match: 12. The CDR3 contains 18 residues. CDR3 protein: CASSSPFTGASSYNEQFF. The CDR3 DNA is TGTGCCAGCAGCTCCCCCTTCACAGGGGCGAGCTCCTACAATGAGCAGTTCTTC.

V usage is TRBV5-1 and J usage is TRBJ1-3; no clear D. Germline values: CDR1 SGHRS, CDR2 YFSETQ. The CDR3 runs to 16 residues. Trimming left V 3 bases short and J 1 base short, with 14 bases between. The CDR3, as DNA: TGCGCCAGCAGCTCGAGCCCTCGGGGTTCTGGAAACACCATATATTTT. It codes for CASSSSPRGSGNTIYF.

The sample holds a few counts of this clone. This chain connects TRBV6-6 to TRBJ1-5; possibly TRBD1 for D (5 bases). Germline CDR1 reads MNHNY; CDR2 reads SVGAGI (reference sequence). Trimming took 6 bases from V and 2 from J, leaving 11 bases between them. The CDR3 loop spans 14 amino acids. In DNA, the CDR3 is TGTGCCAGCAGGGACACGGGTGGCAATCAGCCCCAGCATTTT. Protein product: CASRDTGGNQPQHF.

This clone was seen a few times. This chain joins TRBV18 and TRBJ2-1, with 10 positions matching TRBD1. The V gene end was trimmed by 0 bases and the J gene end by 7 bases; junction bases not matched to a gene: 3. Germline CDR1 and CDR2: KGHSH and LQKENI. The CDR3 is made up of 15 amino acids. CDR3 nucleotides: TGTGCCAGCTCACCACCGGGACAGGGGTGGAATGAGCAGTTCTTC. Protein sequence: CASSPPGQGWNEQFF.

This clone has only one observation. A much larger clone differs from this one at a single base, so this may be a read error. The rearrangement links TRBV4-1 to TRBJ1-5; D is ambiguous. Trimming cost V 0 bases and J 7 bases, with 13 bases left between them. The CDR3 covers 15 residues. Germline values: CDR1 MGHRA, CDR2 YSYEKL. The CDR3 spells CASSQEAGRGQPQHF. CDR3 nucleotides: TGCGCCAGCAGCCAAGAGGCCGGGAGAGGGCAGCCCCAGCATTTT.

The rearrangement uses TRBV7-8 and TRBJ2-5; TRBD1 aligns across 8 bases. The CDR3 extends over 17 amino acids. With V trimmed by 2 bases and J by 5 bases, 13 bases remained unmatched. Germline-derived CDR1 and CDR2 are SGHVS and FQNEAQ. The DNA of the CDR3 is TGTGCCAGCAGCTTAAGGTCGTCAGGGGGCCGGGGGGAGACCCAGTACTTC. Its protein product is CASSLRSSGGRGETQYF. The whole variable domain, remainder taken from reference TRBV7-8 and TRBJ2-5, is GAGVSQSPRYKVAKRGQDVALRCDPISGHVSLFWYQQALGQGPEFLTYFQNEAQLDKSGLPSDRFFAERPEGSVSTLKIQRTQQEDSAVYLCASSLRSSGGRGETQYFGPGTRLLVL.

About this clone: An end of the junction does not agree with germline; a read error may underlie this. This chain links TRBV30 with TRBJ1-2; D might be TRBD1 (5 bases). Germline-derived CDR1 and CDR2 are GTSNPN and SVGIG (reference sequence). The CDR3 extends over 12 amino acids. The CDR3 bases are TGTGCCTGGAGTGCAGTCGGGACCTCGGGGGTCTTC. Protein product: CAWSAVGTSGVF.

The V call is TRBV10-2, the J call TRBJ1-1; perhaps TRBD1 as D (6 bases). Trimming left V 6 bases short and J 6 bases short, with 14 bases between. CDR3 length: 13 amino acids. Germline lookup yields CDR1 WSHSY and CDR2 SAAADI. CDR3 DNA sequence: TGCGCCAGCAGAGACCACAGGGTAGCTGAAGCTTTCTTT. Translation gives CASRDHRVAEAFF.

The chain uses TRBV27 and TRBJ1-3, with 7 bases that match TRBD1. Germline CDR1 reads MNHEY; CDR2 reads SMNVEV (reference sequence). V lost 5 bases, J lost 0 bases, and 10 bases stayed unmatched. The CDR3 totals 17 residues. The CDR3, as DNA: TGTGCCAGCAGTCTCTCCGGGACAGCCTACTCTGGAAACACCATATATTTT. It codes for CASSLSGTAYSGNTIYF.

The rearrangement joins TRBV18 to TRBJ2-2; TRBD2 is a possible D gene (5 bases). Germline V gene sequence: CDR1 KGHSH, CDR2 LQKENI. Deletions cut 3 bases from V and 4 bases from J, with 9 bases between. The CDR3 sequence is 14 residues long. The CDR3 bases are TGTGCCAGCTCACCGACTACGCTCACCGGGGAGCTGTTTTTT. Protein sequence: CASSPTTLTGELFF. The entire variable domain, with the rest obtained from reference TRBV18 and TRBJ2-2, is as follows: NAGVMQNPRHLVRRRGQEARLRCSPMKGHSHVYWYRQLPEEGLKFMVYLQKENIIDESGMPKERFSAEFPKEGPSILRIQQVVRGDSAAYFCASSPTTLTGELFFGEGSRLTVL.

The CDR3, as DNA: TGTGCCAGCAGCGCCCACGGGACAGGCACCACTGAAGCTTTCTTT. Amino acids: CASSAHGTGTTEAFF. The rearrangement joins TRBV9 to TRBJ1-1; the match to TRBD1 covers 8 bases. Germline V CDR1 and CDR2: SGDLS, YYNGEE. After removal of 3 bases from V and 4 bases from J, the junction contained 8 bases not matched to a gene. This CDR3 contains 15 residues.

The rearrangement uses TRBV4-3 and TRBJ2-2, with TRBD2 identical over 8 bases. Per germline, CDR1 LGHNA and CDR2 YSLEER. After removal of 4 bases from V and 6 bases from J, the junction contained 7 bases not matched to a gene. The CDR3 covers 15 residues. The CDR3 spells CASSLGLVGPGELFF. The CDR3 DNA follows: TGCGCCAGCAGCCTGGGACTAGTTGGCCCCGGGGAGCTGTTTTTT.